The rows below give T cell receptor beta chains drawn from one sample of a study of shared clonotypes between healthy human individuals. Method: immunoSEQ multiplex PCR; TCRdb's copy keeps in-frame clones and lacks some. This table has 2 million to 2.5 million clones, approximately 93% appearing once. Source material: naive CD4+ T cells from PBMCs. These receptors were collected from a man between 18 and 29 years old in good health. Some clones in this sample may be carry-over from other donors' samples. CDR3s leave out the opening cysteine and the closing phenylalanine or tryptophan. A D gene is named only where the DNA matches it firmly.

v_call	d_call	j_call	cdr3_aa
TRBV6-5	TRBD1	TRBJ2-7	ASSSSGTGLYEQY
TRBV7-9	-	TRBJ2-5	ASSLLPTPEETQY
TRBV7-9	TRBD2	TRBJ2-7	ASGLLAGSYEQY
TRBV19	-	TRBJ2-7	ASSTYEQY
TRBV5-1	TRBD2	TRBJ2-1	ASSSPPMATSGSYNEQF
TRBV13	-	TRBJ1-2	ASSSTGIYGYT
TRBV19	-	TRBJ1-5	ASRGPSNQPQH
TRBV19	TRBD1	TRBJ1-2	ASSNSQGPVNT
TRBV29-1	-	TRBJ2-7	STTDGPQQY
TRBV11-2	-	TRBJ2-7	ASSPYIRGGDLYEQY